This T cell receptor beta chain was sequenced for a study of T cell changes during pregnancy in multiple sclerosis. Measured with immunoSEQ multiplex PCR; TCRdb has only the in-frame clones, and not every one. Among 57,000 or so clones listed, roughly 88% were seen once. This CDR3 spans 14 amino acids. Trimming cost V 2 bases and J 3 bases, with 10 bases left between them. In germline, CDR1 is LNHDA, CDR2 SQIVND (reference sequence). This clone has just a few counts. This TCR was recovered from a female donor with multiple sclerosis, enrolled in a pregnancy study. The chain combines TRBV19 with TRBJ1-2, with D possibly being TRBD1 (5 bases). Source: peripheral blood, taken in the second trimester of pregnancy. As DNA, the CDR3 is TGTGCCAGTAGTATATTGACGGGGGACTATGGCTACACCTTC. As protein: CASSILTGDYGYTF.